The 3 T cell receptor beta chains presented below share a single source sample, sequenced in a study of neurological immune-mediated disorders. Each CDR3 protein is one row after TCRdb ran MiXCR on the 5' RACE reads. Seen here are around 69,000 distinct CDR3 sequences, under 3.5% observed once, and the top ten hold around 3.6%. Sequenced: PBMCs. The receptors were sampled from a middle-aged man with multiple sclerosis.

Concerning this clonotype: It may be a read error: a sequence one base away is much more abundant. The chain employs TRBV11-2 and TRBJ1-4; possible D gene TRBD1, 5 bases. V was trimmed by 5 bases and J by 5 bases, leaving 15 bases between them. The CDR3 length is 15 residues. Germline CDR1 is SGHAT and CDR2 is FQNNGV. CDR3 loop: CASSPRTNSNEKLFF. The CDR3 DNA is TGTGCCAGCAGCCCCCGGACAAACAGCAATGAAAAACTGTTTTTT.

This clonotype was picked up many times. The rearrangement uses TRBV15 and TRBJ1-6; unclear D gene. Germline CDR1 reads LNHNV; CDR2 reads YYDKDF (reference sequence). Trimming took 0 bases from V and 7 from J, leaving 7 bases between them. The CDR3 runs 14 residues. Written as DNA, the CDR3 is TGTGCCACCAGCAGAGATAAGGCGAATTCACCCCTCCACTTT. It translates to CATSRDKANSPLHF.

Concerning this clonotype: It may be a read error: a sequence one base away is much more abundant. The rearrangement links TRBV5-1 to TRBJ1-1; D perhaps matches TRBD1 (6 bases). Trimming shortened V by 0 bases and J by 0 bases, and 12 bases separated the two germline ends. CDR1 SGHRS and CDR2 YFSETQ come from the germline V gene. The CDR3 is 16 residues long. CDR3 protein: CASSLVKGGMNTEAFF. DNA of the CDR3: TGCGCCAGCAGCTTGGTGAAAGGGGGTATGAACACTGAAGCTTTCTTT.